A single TCR beta chain is shown here with its context. The data derive from a study of patients and donors after allogeneic stem cell transplantation. The CDR3 loop spans 13 amino acids. Germline assignment: CDR1 DFQATT and CDR2 SNEGSKA (reference sequence). TCRdb independently ran MiXCR on the RT-PCR reads; one entry per CDR3 protein. The table lists tens of thousands of distinct CDR3 sequences, under 50% of them singletons. The TCR sequence derives from a human donor who was either an allogeneic HSCT recipient or a stem cell or donor lymphocyte infusion donor (not recorded which). It is not recorded whose cells these are; they may come from a transplant donor. Sequencing was carried out using blood, either unsorted or a sorted T cell fraction (not recorded which). The V gene is TRBV20-1, the J gene TRBJ2-7; 10 nucleotides match TRBD2. DNA of the CDR3: TGCAGCGGGACTAGCGAAAGCTCCTACGAGCAGTACTTC. Protein product: CSGTSESSYEQYF.